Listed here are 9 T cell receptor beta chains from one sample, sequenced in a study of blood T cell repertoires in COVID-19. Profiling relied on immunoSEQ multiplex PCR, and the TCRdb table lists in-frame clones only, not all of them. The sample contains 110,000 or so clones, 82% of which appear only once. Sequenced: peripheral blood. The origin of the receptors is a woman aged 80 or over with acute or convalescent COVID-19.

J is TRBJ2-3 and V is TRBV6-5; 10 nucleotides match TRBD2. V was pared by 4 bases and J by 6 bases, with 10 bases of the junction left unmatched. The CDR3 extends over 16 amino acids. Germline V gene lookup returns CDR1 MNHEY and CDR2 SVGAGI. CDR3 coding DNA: TGTGCCAGCAGTTCCTGGACTAGCGGACTGAGGGATACGCAGTATTTT. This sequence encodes CASSSWTSGLRDTQYF.

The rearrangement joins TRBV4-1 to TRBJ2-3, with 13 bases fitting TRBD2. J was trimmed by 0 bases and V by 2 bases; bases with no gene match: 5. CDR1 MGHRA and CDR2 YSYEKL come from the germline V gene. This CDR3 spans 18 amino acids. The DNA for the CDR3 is TGCGCCAGCAGCCAACGACTAGCGGGAGGCTCTAGCACAGATACGCAGTATTTT. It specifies CASSQRLAGGSSTDTQYF.

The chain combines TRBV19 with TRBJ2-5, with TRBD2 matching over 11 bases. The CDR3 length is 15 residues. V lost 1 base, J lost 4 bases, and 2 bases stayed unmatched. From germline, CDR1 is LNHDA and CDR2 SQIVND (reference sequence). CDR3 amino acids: CASSIVLAGGETQYF. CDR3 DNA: TGTGCCAGTAGTATAGTTCTAGCGGGAGGAGAGACCCAGTACTTC.

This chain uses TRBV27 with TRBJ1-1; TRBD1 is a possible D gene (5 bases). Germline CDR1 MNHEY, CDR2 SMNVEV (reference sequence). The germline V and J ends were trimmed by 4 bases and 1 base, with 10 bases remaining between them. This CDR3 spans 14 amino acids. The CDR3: CASSSWGGNTEAFF. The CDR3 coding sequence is TGTGCCAGCAGTTCCTGGGGGGGGAACACTGAAGCTTTCTTT.

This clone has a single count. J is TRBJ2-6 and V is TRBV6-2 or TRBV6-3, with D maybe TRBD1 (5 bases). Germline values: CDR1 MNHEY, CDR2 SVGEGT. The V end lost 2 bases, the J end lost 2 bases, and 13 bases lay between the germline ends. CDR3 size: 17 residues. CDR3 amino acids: CASSYQGLSPGANVLTF. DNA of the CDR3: TGTGCCAGCAGTTACCAGGGTCTAAGTCCTGGGGCCAACGTCCTGACTTTC.

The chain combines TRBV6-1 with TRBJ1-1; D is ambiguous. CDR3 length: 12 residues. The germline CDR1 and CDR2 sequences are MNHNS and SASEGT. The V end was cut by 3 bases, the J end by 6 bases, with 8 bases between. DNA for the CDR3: TGTGCCAGCAGTGAGGGTCAGGCTGAAGCTTTCTTT. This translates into CASSEGQAEAFF.

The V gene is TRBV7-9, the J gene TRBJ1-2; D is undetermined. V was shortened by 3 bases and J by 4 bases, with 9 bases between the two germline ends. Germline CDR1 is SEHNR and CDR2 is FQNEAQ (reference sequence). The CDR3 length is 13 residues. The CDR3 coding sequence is TGTGCCAGCAGCTTGGGGAGCTTCTATGGCTACACCTTC. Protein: CASSLGSFYGYTF.

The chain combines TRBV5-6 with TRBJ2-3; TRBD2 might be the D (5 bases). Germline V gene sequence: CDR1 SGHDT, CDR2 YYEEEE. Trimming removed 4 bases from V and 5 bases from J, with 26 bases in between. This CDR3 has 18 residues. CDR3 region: CASSPALDFPKPVDTQYF. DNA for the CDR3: TGTGCCAGCAGCCCGGCCTTGGACTTCCCTAAACCGGTAGATACGCAGTATTTT. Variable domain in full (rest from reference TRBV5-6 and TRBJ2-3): DAGVTQSPTHLIKTRGQQVTLRCSPKSGHDTVSWYQQALGQGPQFIFQYYEEEERQRGNFPDRFSGHQFPNYSSELNVNALLLGDSALYLCASSPALDFPKPVDTQYFGPGTRLTVL.

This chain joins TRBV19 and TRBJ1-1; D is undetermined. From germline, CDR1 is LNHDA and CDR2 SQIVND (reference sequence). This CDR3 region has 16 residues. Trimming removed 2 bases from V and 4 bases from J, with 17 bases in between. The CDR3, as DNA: TGTGCCAGTAGTATAAGCCCCTCGGGGAGGGCCACTGAAGCTTTCTTT. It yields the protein CASSISPSGRATEAFF. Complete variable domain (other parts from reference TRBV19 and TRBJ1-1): DGGITQSPKYLFRKEGQNVTLSCEQNLNHDAMYWYRQDPGQGLRLIYYSQIVNDFQKGDIAEGYSVSREKKESFPLTVTSAQKNPTAFYLCASSISPSGRATEAFFGQGTRLTVV.